The text below deals with one T cell receptor beta chain. Original processing notes: Scientists estimated how many nucleated cells there were by amplifying reference gene primers. Method: immunoSEQ multiplex PCR; TCRdb's copy keeps in-frame clones and lacks some. For V, J and clone size, that table is used; D and trimming come from the DNA. Here the sample spans some 87,000 clones, 80% to 90% being singletons. The data belong to a study of blood T cell repertoires in COVID-19. The germline V and J ends were trimmed by 4 bases and 6 bases, with 18 bases remaining between them. CDR3 length: 16 amino acids. CDR1 and CDR2 from the germline V gene are MNHNS and SASEGT.

Sequenced: peripheral blood. This sequence was found in a human donor in a cohort sampled during active COVID-19. The genes are TRBV6-1 and TRBJ1-4, with D possibly TRBD1 on 6 matching bases. The CDR3 here is CASSGHETGNYEKLFF. The CDR3 DNA sequence: TGTGCCAGCAGTGGCCACGAAACAGGGAACTATGAAAAACTGTTTTTT.